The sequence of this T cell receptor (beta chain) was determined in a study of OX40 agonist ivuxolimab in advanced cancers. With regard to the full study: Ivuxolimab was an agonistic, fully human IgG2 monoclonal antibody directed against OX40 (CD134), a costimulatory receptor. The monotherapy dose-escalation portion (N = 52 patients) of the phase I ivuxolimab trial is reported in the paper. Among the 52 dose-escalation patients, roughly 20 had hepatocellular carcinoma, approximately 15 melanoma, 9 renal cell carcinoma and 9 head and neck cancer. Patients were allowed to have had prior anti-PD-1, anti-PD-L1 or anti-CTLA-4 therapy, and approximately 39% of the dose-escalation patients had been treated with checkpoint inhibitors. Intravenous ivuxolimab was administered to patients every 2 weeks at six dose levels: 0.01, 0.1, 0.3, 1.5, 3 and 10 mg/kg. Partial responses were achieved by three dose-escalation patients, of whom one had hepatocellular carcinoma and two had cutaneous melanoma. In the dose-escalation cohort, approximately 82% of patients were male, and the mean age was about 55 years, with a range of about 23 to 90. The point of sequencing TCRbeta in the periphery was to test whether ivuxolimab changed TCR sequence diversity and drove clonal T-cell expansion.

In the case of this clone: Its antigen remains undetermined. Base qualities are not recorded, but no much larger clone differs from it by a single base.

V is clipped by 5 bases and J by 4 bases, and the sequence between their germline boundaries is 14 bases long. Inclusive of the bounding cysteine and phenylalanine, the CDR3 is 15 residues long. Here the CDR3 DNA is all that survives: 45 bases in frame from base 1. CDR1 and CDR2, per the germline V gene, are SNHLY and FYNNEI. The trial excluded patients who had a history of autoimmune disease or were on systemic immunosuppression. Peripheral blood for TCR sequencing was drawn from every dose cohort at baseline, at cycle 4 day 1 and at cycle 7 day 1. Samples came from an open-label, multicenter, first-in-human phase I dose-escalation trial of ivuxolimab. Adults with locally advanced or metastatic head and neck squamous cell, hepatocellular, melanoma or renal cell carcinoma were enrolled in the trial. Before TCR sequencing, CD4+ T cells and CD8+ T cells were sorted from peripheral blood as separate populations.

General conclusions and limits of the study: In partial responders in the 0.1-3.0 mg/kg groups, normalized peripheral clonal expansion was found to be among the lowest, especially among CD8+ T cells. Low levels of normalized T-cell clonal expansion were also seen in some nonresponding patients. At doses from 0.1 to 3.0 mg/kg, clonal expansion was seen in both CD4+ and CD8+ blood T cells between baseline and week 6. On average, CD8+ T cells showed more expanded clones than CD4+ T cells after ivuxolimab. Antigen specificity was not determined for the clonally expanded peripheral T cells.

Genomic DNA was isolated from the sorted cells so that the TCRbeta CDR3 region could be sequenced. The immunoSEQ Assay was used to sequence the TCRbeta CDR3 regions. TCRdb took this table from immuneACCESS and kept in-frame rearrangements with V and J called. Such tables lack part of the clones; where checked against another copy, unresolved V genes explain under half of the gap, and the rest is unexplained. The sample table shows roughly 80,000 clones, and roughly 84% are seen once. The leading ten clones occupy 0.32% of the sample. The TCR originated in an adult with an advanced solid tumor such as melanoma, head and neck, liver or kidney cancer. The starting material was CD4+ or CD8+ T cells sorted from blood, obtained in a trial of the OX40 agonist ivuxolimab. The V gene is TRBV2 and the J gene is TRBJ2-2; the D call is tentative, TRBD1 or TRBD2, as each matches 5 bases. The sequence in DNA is TGTGCCAGCAGTATATCCGGGACCGCCACCGGGGAGCTGTTTTTT. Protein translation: CASSISGTATGELFF.